The clone carrying this T cell receptor beta chain occurred many times. As yet, its antigen is unknown. One entry per CDR3 protein results from TCRdb running MiXCR on the 5' RACE reads. This table has about 460,000 distinct CDR3 sequences, 5.3% appearing once. The data were obtained in a study of CD8 T cells in ankylosing spondylitis. The study, taken as a whole, reports: Ankylosing spondylitis blood appeared to be characterized by a TCR beta motif of about eight highly homologous variants.

Germline CDR1 SGHTA, CDR2 FQGTGA. This CDR3 has 13 residues. Deletions cut 5 bases from V and 5 bases from J, with 12 bases between. Sequenced: blood, either unsorted or a sorted T cell fraction (not recorded which). This clonotype was sampled from a male donor with ankylosing spondylitis. The rearrangement uses TRBV7-3 and TRBJ1-1; D not resolved. The CDR3 sequence: CASSPGPRTEAFF. Written as DNA, the CDR3 is TGTGCCAGCAGCCCAGGACCTAGGACTGAAGCTTTCTTT.